The source of this T cell receptor beta chain is a study of control samples from healthy donors and cancer patients (dated by TCRdb to 2020 to 2021). The CDR3 holds 15 amino acids from the cysteine to the phenylalanine. The CDR3 DNA has 45 bases and is translated from base 1. The V end gives up 4 bases and the J end 4 bases, leaving 7 bases in the junction not matched to a gene. From a lookup of the germline V gene (reference sequence), CDR1 and CDR2 are LGHDT and YNNKEL. The protocol used for the library was the immunoSEQ multiplex PCR assay. Imported from immuneACCESS, the table was reduced by TCRdb to in-frame sequences with V and J called. These copies leave out some clones; in studies compared against another copy, an unresolved V gene accounts for under half, and the cause of the remainder is not known. The sample table shows tens of thousands of clones, and around four fifths are seen once. Of the sample, approximately 20% is held by the ten largest clones.

As to this clone: This clone's antigen is unknown. One base away there is no much larger clone; base qualities are not given.

Here the chain combines TRBV3-1 (or the pseudogene TRBV3-2) and TRBJ2-1; 7 nucleotides in the junction match TRBD2. The source of this sequence is a man aged 30 to 39 in good health. Sequencing used blood. The nucleotide sequence reads as follows: TGTGCCAGCAGCCTTGAAGGGCGGGGGTACAATGAGCAGTTCTTC. This sequence encodes CASSLEGRGYNEQFF.